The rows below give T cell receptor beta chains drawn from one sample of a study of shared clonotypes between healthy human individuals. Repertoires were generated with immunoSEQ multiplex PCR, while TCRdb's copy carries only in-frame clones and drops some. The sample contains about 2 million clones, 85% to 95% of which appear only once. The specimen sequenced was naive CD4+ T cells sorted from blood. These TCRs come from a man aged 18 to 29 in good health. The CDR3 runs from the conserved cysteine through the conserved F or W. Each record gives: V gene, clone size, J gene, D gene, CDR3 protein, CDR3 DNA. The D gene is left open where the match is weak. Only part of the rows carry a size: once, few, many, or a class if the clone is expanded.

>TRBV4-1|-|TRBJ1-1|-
CASSQDRVLDTEAFF
TGCGCCAGCAGCCAAGACAGGGTCTTGGACACTGAAGCTTTCTTT
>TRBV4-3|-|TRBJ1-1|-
CASSQVGNTEAFF
TGCGCCAGCAGCCAAGTGGGAAACACTGAAGCTTTCTTT
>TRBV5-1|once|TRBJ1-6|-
CASSLENRGWANSPLHF
TGCGCCAGCAGCTTGGAAAACCGTGGTTGGGCTAATTCACCCCTCCACTTT
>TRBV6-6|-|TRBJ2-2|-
CASAEYLGANTGELFF
TGTGCCAGCGCGGAGTATCTTGGCGCGAACACCGGGGAGCTGTTTTTT
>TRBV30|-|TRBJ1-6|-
CAWTDNSPLHF
TGTGCCTGGACAGATAATTCACCCCTCCACTTT
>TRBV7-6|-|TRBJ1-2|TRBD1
CASSLMEGGYYGYTF
TGTGCCAGCAGCTTAATGGAAGGGGGCTACTATGGCTACACCTTC
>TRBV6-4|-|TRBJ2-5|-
CASSDRGETQYF
TGTGCCAGCAGTGACAGAGGAGAGACCCAGTACTTC
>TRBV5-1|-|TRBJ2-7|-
CASRPRYEQYF
TGCGCCAGCAGGCCCCGGTACGAGCAGTACTTC
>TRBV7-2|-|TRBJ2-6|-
CASSLVIMGLGANVLTF
TGTGCCAGCAGCTTAGTTATAATGGGGTTGGGGGCCAACGTCCTGACTTTC
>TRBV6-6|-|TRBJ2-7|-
CASSYDLYSYEQYF
TGTGCCAGCAGTTACGACTTATATTCCTACGAGCAGTACTTC
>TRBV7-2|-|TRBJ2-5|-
CASSLQGPVTETQYF
TGTGCCAGCAGCTTACAGGGACCGGTGACTGAGACCCAGTACTTC
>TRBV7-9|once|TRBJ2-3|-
CASSLAGLSTDTQYF
TGTGCCAGCAGCTTGGCGGGACTGAGCACAGATACGCAGTATTTT
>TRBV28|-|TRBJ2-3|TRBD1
CASSSPSRTGTSSTDTQYF
TGTGCCAGCAGTTCCCCCTCTCGGACAGGAACTTCTAGCACAGATACGCAGTATTTT
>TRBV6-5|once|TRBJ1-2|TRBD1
CASSYTGTGGYYGYTF
TGTGCCAGCAGTTACACCGGGACAGGGGGTTACTATGGCTACACCTTC
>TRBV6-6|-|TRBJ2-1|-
CASSYGASSRGEQFF
TGTGCCAGCAGTTACGGGGCATCCTCACGGGGTGAGCAGTTCTTC
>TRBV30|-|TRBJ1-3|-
CAWSIQAGNTIYF
TGTGCCTGGAGTATTCAAGCTGGAAACACCATATATTTT
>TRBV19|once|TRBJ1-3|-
CASSKAGNTIYF
TGTGCCAGTAGTAAGGCGGGAAACACCATATATTTT
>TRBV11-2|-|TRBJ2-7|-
CASSLEALSYEQYF
TGTGCCAGCAGCTTAGAGGCCCTGAGCTACGAGCAGTACTTC
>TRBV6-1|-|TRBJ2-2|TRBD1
CAIWDRASTGELFF
TGTGCCATCTGGGACAGGGCCAGCACCGGGGAGCTGTTTTTT
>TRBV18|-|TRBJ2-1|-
CASSPDLSSYNEQFF
TGTGCCAGCTCACCCGACTTGAGCTCCTACAATGAGCAGTTCTTC
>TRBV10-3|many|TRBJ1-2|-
CAISRDDYGYTF
TGTGCCATCAGTAGGGACGACTATGGCTACACCTTC
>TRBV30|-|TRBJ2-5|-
CAWRFGIQTQYF
TGTGCCTGGAGGTTTGGCATTCAGACCCAGTACTTC
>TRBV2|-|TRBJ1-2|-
CASRVDIYGYTF
TGTGCCAGCAGGGTGGACATCTATGGCTACACCTTC
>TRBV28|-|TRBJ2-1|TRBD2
CASSWSGLASGEQFF
TGTGCCAGCAGTTGGTCAGGGTTAGCTAGCGGGGAGCAGTTCTTC
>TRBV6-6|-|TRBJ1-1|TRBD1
CASSSAQGDYTEAFF
TGTGCCAGCAGTTCCGCCCAGGGGGATTACACTGAAGCTTTCTTT